The 21 T cell receptor beta chains in this list originate from one sample, sequenced in a study of OX40 agonist ivuxolimab in advanced cancers. Assay: immunoSEQ multiplex PCR; the TCRdb copy retains only in-frame clones and omits some. The data hold 65,000 to 85,000 clones, with roughly nine tenths observed a single time. The starting material was CD4+ or CD8+ T cells sorted from blood, obtained in a trial of the OX40 agonist ivuxolimab. Receptor source: an adult with an advanced solid tumor such as melanoma, head and neck, liver or kidney cancer.

Only one count was recorded for this clone. This same CDR3 is encoded by further DNA sequences in the sample. The J gene is TRBJ1-5, the V gene TRBV6-1; no clear D. CDR1 and CDR2 from the germline V gene are MNHNS and SASEGT. This CDR3 contains 13 residues. Trimming removed 4 bases at V and 6 bases at J, with 10 bases between. CDR3 in amino acids: CASSGGRVQPQHF. As DNA, the CDR3 is TGTGCCAGCAGTGGAGGGAGAGTTCAGCCCCAGCATTTT.

The V and J genes are TRBV10-3 and TRBJ2-1, with D uncertain. Trimming pared 0 bases from V and 5 bases from J, leaving 14 bases between. Germline V gene sequence: CDR1 ENHRY, CDR2 SYGVKD. The CDR3 is 16 residues long. CDR3 nucleotide sequence: TGTGCCATCAGTGAGTCGATTGTACGTTTAAACAATGAGCAGTTCTTC. This sequence encodes CAISESIVRLNNEQFF.

V usage is TRBV11-2 and J usage is TRBJ2-1; 9 bases are shared with TRBD1. V dropped 4 bases and J dropped 2; count of bases not matched to a gene: 3. CDR3 size: 15 residues. Looked up from germline, CDR1 is SGHAT and CDR2 is FQNNGV. The CDR3 protein is CASSSTGGAYNEQFF. The CDR3 nucleotides read TGTGCCAGCAGCTCCACAGGGGGCGCCTACAATGAGCAGTTCTTC. The variable domain in full, completed from reference TRBV11-2 and TRBJ2-1, reads EAGVAQSPRYKIIEKRQSVAFWCNPISGHATLYWYQQILGQGPKLLIQFQNNGVVDDSQLPKDRFSAERLKGVDSTLKIQPAKLEDSAVYLCASSSTGGAYNEQFFGPGTRLTVL.

This sequence joins TRBV10-3 and TRBJ2-7; D gene unclear. Germline CDR1 and CDR2: ENHRY and SYGVKD. The CDR3 is 11 amino acids. V was trimmed by 2 bases and J by 7 bases, leaving 6 bases between them. CDR3 in amino acids: CAISETGEQYF. The CDR3 coding sequence is TGTGCCATCAGTGAGACCGGAGAGCAGTACTTC.

V and J are TRBV15 and TRBJ2-1; D is unclear. Germline V CDR1 and CDR2: LNHNV, YYDKDF (reference sequence). V was cut by 3 bases and J by 4 bases, with 7 bases left in between. CDR3 size: 13 residues. The DNA of the CDR3 is TGTGCCACCAGCAGTAGAGATTACAATGAGCAGTTCTTC. Protein: CATSSRDYNEQFF. The full variable domain, completed using reference TRBV15 and TRBJ2-1, is DAMVIQNPRYQVTQFGKPVTLSCSQTLNHNVMYWYQQKSSQAPKLLFHYYDKDFNNEADTPDNFQSRRPNTSFCFLDIRSPGLGDTAMYLCATSSRDYNEQFFGPGTRLTVL.

This clone was counted between two and nine times. The chain has TRBV30 and TRBJ1-3; D is unclear. From germline, CDR1 is GTSNPN and CDR2 SVGIG (reference sequence). The CDR3 runs to 13 residues. With 3 bases removed from V and 0 bases from J, the gap between germline ends came to 6 bases. CDR3 loop: CAWRLSSGNTIYF. CDR3 sequence (DNA): TGTGCCTGGAGGTTGAGCTCTGGAAACACCATATATTTT.

This chain links TRBV5-1 with TRBJ1-3, with 7 bases that match TRBD1. The CDR3 covers 14 residues. Germline-derived CDR1 and CDR2 are SGHRS and YFSETQ. Trimming at V came to 5 bases and at J to 6 bases, leaving 8 bases not matched to a gene. CDR3 nucleotide sequence: TGCGCCAGCAGGGGTAATACAGGGGAAAACACCATATATTTT. It encodes CASRGNTGENTIYF.

J is TRBJ2-2 and V is TRBV9, with 10 bases aligning to TRBD2. The V and J ends lost 5 bases and 6 bases, in that order; junction bases with no gene match: 7. This CDR3 contains 15 residues. Germline CDR1 and CDR2: SGDLS and YYNGEE. The chain's CDR3 is CASRTASGRSGELFF. The CDR3 nucleotides read TGTGCCAGCAGAACAGCTAGCGGGAGATCCGGGGAGCTGTTTTTT.

CDR3 sequence (DNA): TGCGCCAGCAGCTTTTGGGGCGGGAACACAGATACGCAGTATTTT. Protein sequence: CASSFWGGNTDTQYF. V is TRBV5-1 and J is TRBJ2-3; TRBD2 is a possible D gene (6 bases). This CDR3 region has 15 residues. From germline, CDR1 is SGHRS and CDR2 YFSETQ. V was pared by 2 bases and J by 2 bases, with 12 bases between.

This clone was seen once. The chain links TRBV5-1 to TRBJ2-6; the match to TRBD1 covers 7 bases. The CDR3 length is 18 residues. V gave up 0 bases and J gave up 2 bases; unmatched junction bases: 8. Germline loops: CDR1 SGHRS, CDR2 YFSETQ. CDR3 loop: CASSLAGQGVTGANVLTF. The CDR3 coding sequence is TGCGCCAGCAGCTTGGCCGGGCAGGGGGTGACTGGGGCCAACGTCCTGACTTTC.

The J gene is TRBJ2-6, the V gene TRBV27; D gene uncertain. The CDR3 consists of 14 residues. Germline V lookup: CDR1 MNHEY, CDR2 SMNVEV (reference sequence). Trimming removed 8 bases from V and 0 bases from J, with 8 bases in between. Here the CDR3 reads CASSQSSGANVLTF. The CDR3 nucleotides are TGTGCCAGCTCGCAAAGCTCTGGGGCCAACGTCCTGACTTTC.

This clone was recorded a few times. The V gene is TRBV11-2, the J gene TRBJ1-3; D is perhaps TRBD1 (5 bases). CDR3 length: 14 residues. The germline gives CDR1 SGHAT, CDR2 FQNNGV. V lost 3 bases and J 2 bases, leaving 8 bases between the germline ends. CDR3 sequence: CASSFGHTGNTIYF. CDR3 nucleotide sequence: TGTGCCAGCAGCTTTGGACATACTGGAAACACCATATATTTT.

This chain connects TRBV30 to TRBJ1-5; D is unclear. V lost 4 bases and J lost 2, with 15 bases in between. Germline V gene lookup returns CDR1 GTSNPN and CDR2 SVGIG (reference sequence). CDR3 size: 15 residues. This CDR3 is CAWTVGGSGNQPQHF. The CDR3, as DNA: TGTGCCTGGACAGTGGGAGGAAGCGGCAATCAGCCCCAGCATTTT.

The chain is built from TRBV19 and TRBJ1-2; D not resolved. The CDR3 length is 16 residues. CDR1 and CDR2 from the germline V gene are LNHDA and SQIVND (reference sequence). The ends were cut back, 4 bases at V and 3 bases at J, with 18 bases in the middle. CDR3: CASSKLAPTGDYGYTF. The CDR3, as DNA: TGTGCCAGTAGTAAACTCGCACCCACCGGAGACTATGGCTACACCTTC.

The chain has TRBV29-1 and TRBJ1-4, with TRBD1 as a possible D gene (5 bases). Germline V gene lookup returns CDR1 SQVTM and CDR2 ANQGSEA. This CDR3 contains 12 residues. The V and J ends lost 4 bases and 8 bases respectively, with 11 bases between them. CDR3 sequence: CSVGGTEEKLFF. CDR3 nucleotides: TGCAGCGTTGGCGGGACGGAGGAAAAACTGTTTTTT.

The V and J genes are TRBV18 and TRBJ1-2; tentative D call: TRBD1 (6 bases). Trimming cost V 5 bases and J 2 bases, with 18 bases left between them. Looked up from germline, CDR1 is KGHSH and CDR2 is LQKENI. The CDR3 has 16 residues. CDR3 DNA: TGTGCCAGCTCATCCCTTGGGGGCGTCCCCAACTATGGCTACACCTTC. This codes for CASSSLGGVPNYGYTF.

The gene calls are TRBV12-5 and TRBJ2-3, with TRBD2 identical over 8 bases. This CDR3 spans 15 amino acids. Germline-derived CDR1 and CDR2 are LGHNT and FRNRAP. With 5 bases clipped from V and 5 bases from J, the junction kept 9 bases outside the gene matches. This CDR3 is CASGRSFGGGDTQYF. The CDR3, as DNA: TGTGCTAGTGGTCGCTCTTTCGGGGGGGGAGATACGCAGTATTTT.

As regards this clone: Other DNA sequences in the same sample also yield this CDR3. V usage is TRBV7-2 and J usage is TRBJ2-2; D possibly matches TRBD1 or TRBD2 (6 bases each). This CDR3 comprises 15 residues. V lost 2 bases, J lost 5 bases, and 12 bases lay in between. Looked up from germline, CDR1 is SGHTA and CDR2 is FQGNSA. CDR3 bases: TGTGCCAGCAGCTTATCGCAGGGGAGGACCGGGGAGCTGTTTTTT. It is translated as CASSLSQGRTGELFF.

This chain uses TRBV5-6 with TRBJ2-7; the match to TRBD1 covers 7 bases. This CDR3 is 14 amino acids long. J lost 3 bases, V lost 3 bases, and 6 bases had no gene match. CDR1 is SGHDT, CDR2 YYEEEE, per germline. The CDR3 DNA sequence: TGTGCCAGCAGCTGGTCGGGACAGTACTACGAGCAGTACTTC. It yields the protein CASSWSGQYYEQYF.

This clone was seen once. V and J are TRBV13 and TRBJ2-5; TRBD2 is a possible D gene (5 bases). Deletions cut 3 bases from V and 2 bases from J, with 13 bases between. The CDR3 totals 15 residues. The germline CDR1 and CDR2 sequences are PRHDT and FYEKMQ (reference sequence). The CDR3 DNA reads TGTGCCAGCAGCTTTAGAAGAGGGTCTCAAGAGACCCAGTACTTC. It codes for CASSFRRGSQETQYF. The whole variable domain, remainder taken from reference TRBV13 and TRBJ2-5, is AAGVIQSPRHLIKEKRETATLKCYPIPRHDTVYWYQQGPGQDPQFLISFYEKMQSDKGSIPDRFSAQQFSDYHSELNMSSLELGDSALYFCASSFRRGSQETQYFGPGTRLLVL.

This chain joins TRBV19 and TRBJ2-6, with D perhaps TRBD1 (5 bases). Germline CDR1 and CDR2: LNHDA and SQIVND (reference sequence). The CDR3 consists of 18 residues. V lost 5 bases and J lost 2, with 19 bases in between. The CDR3 loop is CASSVQQGRGTGANVLTF. CDR3 coding DNA: TGTGCCAGTAGTGTCCAGCAGGGTCGTGGGACTGGGGCCAACGTCCTGACTTTC.